This T cell receptor beta chain appears in the sequencing data of a study of T cell responses to AZD1222 COVID-19 vaccine. Sequencing used immunoSEQ multiplex PCR; TCRdb keeps in-frame clones, though not all of them. Of 95,000 or so clones in the sample, nearly 90% are singletons; the top ten hold 2.5% to 3.5%. Trimming removed 4 bases from V and 4 bases from J, with 15 bases in between. CDR3 length: 15 residues. Germline lookup yields CDR1 SGHRS and CDR2 YFSETQ. This TCR derives from an adult in good health. The rearrangement joins TRBV5-1 to TRBJ1-3; D gene uncertain. Here the sequenced sample was peripheral blood, taken on day 0 of AZD1222 vaccination. In DNA, the CDR3 is TGCGCCAGCAGCCCACGCGGGGAGTTAGGAAACACCATATATTTT. Translated, it gives CASSPRGELGNTIYF.